Each of the 25 T cell receptor beta chains below was sequenced from the same sample in a study of OX40 agonist ivuxolimab in advanced cancers. Library creation used the immunoSEQ multiplex PCR assay. TCRdb took this table from immuneACCESS and kept in-frame rearrangements with V and J called. Such tables lack part of the clones; where checked against another copy, unresolved V genes explain under half of the gap, and the rest is unexplained. In this sample the table shows nearly 70,000 clones, roughly four fifths of which occur a single time. The ten most abundant clones make up 1.4% to 1.5% of the sample. Specimen: CD4+ or CD8+ T cells sorted from blood, collected in a trial of the OX40 agonist ivuxolimab. Every receptor here comes from an adult with an advanced solid tumor such as melanoma, head and neck, liver or kidney cancer.

V usage is TRBV5-5 and J usage is TRBJ2-7, with unresolved D. This CDR3 has 14 residues. Trimming cost V 4 bases and J 3 bases, with 14 bases left between them. Germline V gene sequence: CDR1 SGHKS, CDR2 YYEKEE (reference sequence). The CDR3 DNA reads as TGTGCCAGCAGCAACCCCGGAGAAATCTACGAGCAGTACTTC. This translates into CASSNPGEIYEQYF.

The chain joins TRBV14 to TRBJ2-7; D unresolved. V was cut by 3 bases and J by 6 bases, with 9 bases left in between. This CDR3 is 12 amino acids long. Looked up from germline, CDR1 is SGHDN and CDR2 is FVKESK. The CDR3: CASSQLRTEQYF. CDR3 DNA sequence: TGTGCCAGCAGCCAGCTCCGGACCGAGCAGTACTTC.

CDR3 bases: TGTGCCAGCAGCTTCTGGACAGGGCTTAGCAATCAGCCCCAGCATTTT. It is translated as CASSFWTGLSNQPQHF. This chain links TRBV5-6 with TRBJ1-5, with 8 bases matching TRBD1. CDR3 size: 16 residues. Per germline, CDR1 SGHDT and CDR2 YYEEEE. Trimming cost V 2 bases and J 0 bases; bases outside gene matches: 4. The entire variable domain, with the rest obtained from reference TRBV5-6 and TRBJ1-5, is as follows: DAGVTQSPTHLIKTRGQQVTLRCSPKSGHDTVSWYQQALGQGPQFIFQYYEEEERQRGNFPDRFSGHQFPNYSSELNVNALLLGDSALYLCASSFWTGLSNQPQHFGDGTRLSIL.

This chain joins TRBV6-5 and TRBJ2-3, with D possibly being TRBD1 (5 bases). The germline V gene has CDR1 MNHEY and CDR2 SVGAGI. Trimming took off 0 bases at V and 4 bases at J, with 8 bases between the two ends. The CDR3 sequence is 14 residues long. The chain's CDR3 is CASSYSQGPDTQYF. The CDR3 DNA is TGTGCCAGCAGTTACTCGCAGGGTCCAGATACGCAGTATTTT.

This clone was seen only a few times. The rearrangement uses TRBV6-5 and TRBJ2-1; TRBD1 might be the D (5 bases). The CDR3 loop spans 15 amino acids. The germline CDR1 and CDR2 sequences are MNHEY and SVGAGI. Trimming cost V 5 bases and J 7 bases, with 18 bases left between them. The CDR3 is CASSIQNRNKNEQFF. Written as DNA, the CDR3 is TGTGCCAGCAGTATACAGAACAGGAACAAGAATGAGCAGTTCTTC.

For this clone: This sample also contains other DNA sequences that code for the same CDR3. The chain links TRBV28 to TRBJ1-5; D is uncertain. Germline CDR1 MDHEN, CDR2 SYDVKM. V shed 3 bases and J shed 7 bases, with 4 bases lying between them. This CDR3 spans 11 amino acids. The CDR3 coding sequence is TGTGCCAGCAGTTTCCGGCAGCCCCAGCATTTT. This codes for CASSFRQPQHF.

This clone has a single count. The chain employs TRBV2 and TRBJ2-3; unclear D gene. The ends were cut back, 6 bases at V and 2 bases at J, with 12 bases in the middle. The CDR3 is made up of 14 amino acids. CDR1 SNHLY and CDR2 FYNNEI come from the germline V gene. CDR3 residues: CASREILITDTQYF. The CDR3 bases are TGTGCCAGCAGGGAAATACTTATCACAGATACGCAGTATTTT.

This clone was observed a single time. The rearrangement uses TRBV10-3 and TRBJ2-5; D remains ambiguous. The ends were cut back, 1 base at V and 3 bases at J, with 3 bases in the middle. The CDR3 totals 12 residues. Germline V gene lookup returns CDR1 ENHRY and CDR2 SYGVKD. CDR3 nucleotides: TGTGCCATCAGTGAGTGGGAAGAGACCCAGTACTTC. Translating it yields CAISEWEETQYF.

The chain combines TRBV10-3 with TRBJ2-3, with 10 bases identical to TRBD1. This CDR3 has 15 residues. J was trimmed by 1 base and V by 8 bases; bases with no gene match: 6. CDR1 is ENHRY and CDR2 is SYGVKD in the germline V gene. The CDR3 spells CAIGPGTGGTDTQYF. CDR3 sequence (DNA): TGTGCCATCGGACCCGGGACAGGGGGCACAGATACGCAGTATTTT.

The chain is built from TRBV21-1 and TRBJ2-1; the D call in the table, TRBD2, was not verified against the DNA. TRBV21-1 is recorded as a pseudogene. The CDR3 contains 19 residues. Here the CDR3 reads CASSKSELAGGPPYNEQFF. CDR3 nucleotide sequence: TGTGCCAGCAGCAAGAGTGAACTAGCGGGGGGCCCCCCCTACAATGAGCAGTTCTTC.

The rearrangement links TRBV6-1 to TRBJ1-5, with D possibly matching TRBD1 (6 bases). The germline gives CDR1 MNHNS, CDR2 SASEGT. Trimming took off 3 bases at V and 0 bases at J, with 18 bases between the two ends. The CDR3 consists of 18 residues. CDR3 in amino acids: CASSERGGGGNSNQPQHF. In DNA, the CDR3 is TGTGCCAGCAGTGAGAGGGGAGGAGGGGGAAATAGCAATCAGCCCCAGCATTTT.

The chain recombines TRBV27 with TRBJ2-1, with 14 bases lining up with TRBD2. The germline V gene encodes CDR1 MNHEY and CDR2 SMNVEV (reference sequence). Losses at the gene ends were 3 bases for V and 13 bases for J; bases not matched to a gene: 14. This CDR3 region has 17 residues. The CDR3 region is CASSFFRATSGGANQFF. The CDR3, as DNA: TGTGCCAGCAGTTTTTTCCGGGCGACTAGCGGGGGGGCGAATCAGTTCTTC.

This clone was counted once. This rearrangement joins TRBV7-2 to TRBJ1-1, with unresolved D. The V gene lost 1 base and the J gene lost 10 bases, with 13 bases spanning the gap. Germline V CDR1 and CDR2: SGHTA, FQGNSA. CDR3 length: 13 residues. CDR3 region: CASSLDWSRGAFF. The CDR3 DNA follows: TGTGCCAGCAGCTTAGATTGGAGTAGAGGAGCTTTCTTT.

In this sample, this clone turned up a few times. The chain is built from TRBV6-5 and TRBJ2-5; D is uncertain. This CDR3 has 13 residues. Germline CDR1 is MNHEY and CDR2 is SVGAGI. V was clipped by 7 bases and J by 7 bases, with 16 bases between them. CDR3 DNA sequence: TGTGCCAGCACCCTCCTCCCCCGGGCGACCCAGTACTTC. This gives the protein CASTLLPRATQYF.

The rearrangement joins TRBV5-1 to TRBJ2-7, with 9 bases fitting TRBD2. There are 18 residues in the CDR3. After removal of 0 bases from V and 4 bases from J, the junction contained 14 bases not matched to a gene. Germline V gene sequence: CDR1 SGHRS, CDR2 YFSETQ. The CDR3 loop is CASSLAIAGASLGYEQYF. The CDR3 DNA sequence: TGCGCCAGCAGCTTGGCCATAGCGGGGGCCAGTTTGGGGTACGAGCAGTACTTC. The whole variable domain, remainder taken from reference TRBV5-1 and TRBJ2-7, is KAGVTQTPRYLIKTRGQQVTLSCSPISGHRSVSWYQQTPGQGLQFLFEYFSETQRNKGNFPGRFSGRQFSNSRSEMNVSTLELGDSALYLCASSLAIAGASLGYEQYFGPGTRLTVT.

This rearrangement joins TRBV12-1 to TRBJ1-4. TRBV12-1 is an annotated pseudogene. The CDR3 loop spans 16 amino acids. DNA for the CDR3: TGTGCCAGCAGCTTTGTACCAGGGTTCCGTGGAGGTGGGCTGTTTTTT. Its protein product is CASSFVPGFRGGGLFF.

The V and J genes are TRBV18 and TRBJ2-2; TRBD2 might be the D (5 bases). V gave up 1 base and J gave up 5 bases, with 8 bases separating them. Germline loops: CDR1 KGHSH, CDR2 LQKENI. The CDR3 length is 14 residues. CDR3 nucleotides: TGTGCCAGCTCACCACAACTAGAAACCGGGGAGCTGTTTTTT. This codes for CASSPQLETGELFF.

The chain has TRBV7-8 and TRBJ1-3, with 9 positions matching TRBD1. After removal of 5 bases from V and 1 base from J, the junction contained 6 bases not matched to a gene. Per germline, CDR1 SGHVS and CDR2 FQNEAQ. CDR3 length: 16 amino acids. The CDR3 sequence is CASSLIGTGSGNTIYF. The CDR3 DNA is TGTGCCAGCAGCCTTATTGGGACAGGGTCTGGAAACACCATATATTTT.

This clone has a handful of counts. This sequence joins TRBV5-4 and TRBJ1-1, with D possibly being TRBD1 (5 bases). This CDR3 contains 15 residues. Germline lookup yields CDR1 SGHNT and CDR2 YYREEE (reference sequence). Trimming shortened V by 0 bases and J by 5 bases, and 14 bases separated the two germline ends. The CDR3 nucleotides read TGTGCCAGCAGCTTGGGAGGGGAGGGAGGGACTGAAGCTTTCTTT. As protein: CASSLGGEGGTEAFF.

The chain uses TRBV15 and TRBJ1-1, with TRBD1 as a possible D gene (5 bases). The V end was cut by 1 base, the J end by 1 base, with 16 bases between. Looked up from germline, CDR1 is LNHNV and CDR2 is YYDKDF (reference sequence). CDR3 length: 17 residues. CDR3 amino acids: CATSRVLGGNRNTEAFF. In DNA form, the CDR3 reads TGTGCCACCAGCAGAGTATTGGGGGGAAACAGGAACACTGAAGCTTTCTTT.

This chain uses TRBV5-5 with TRBJ2-2; D perhaps matches TRBD2 (5 bases). CDR1 is SGHKS, CDR2 YYEKEE, per germline (reference sequence). V was pared by 6 bases and J by 0 bases, with 12 bases between. This CDR3 is 15 amino acids long. CDR3 sequence reads: CASTSGNANTGELFF. The CDR3 DNA is TGTGCCAGCACCTCGGGGAACGCGAACACCGGGGAGCTGTTTTTT.

This chain uses TRBV14 with TRBJ1-1; D remains ambiguous. V gave up 0 bases and J gave up 5 bases, with 10 bases separating them. Germline CDR1 and CDR2: SGHDN and FVKESK. CDR3 length equals 14 residues. CDR3 nucleotide sequence: TGTGCCAGCAGCCAAGAGATCGGACGGACTGAAGCTTTCTTT. It codes for CASSQEIGRTEAFF.

J is TRBJ1-5 and V is TRBV4-1; D ambiguous. Germline CDR1 is MGHRA and CDR2 is YSYEKL. The CDR3 contains 15 residues. Between the trimmed V and J ends, which lost 7 bases and 5 bases, there was a span of 18 bases. This CDR3 is CASTTLPGAYQPQHF. The CDR3 DNA reads TGCGCCAGCACTACCCTTCCTGGCGCTTATCAGCCCCAGCATTTT.

DNA for the CDR3: TGTGCCAGCAGGTTTGCAGTTTTGGATCAGCCCCAGCATTTT. As protein: CASRFAVLDQPQHF. V gene TRBV6-1 combines with J gene TRBJ1-5; D unclear. The germline CDR1 and CDR2 sequences are MNHNS and SASEGT. This CDR3 has 14 amino acids. V was clipped by 6 bases and J by 5 bases, with 14 bases between them.

The chain recombines TRBV5-4 with TRBJ2-2; 8 bases are shared with TRBD1. CDR1 SGHNT and CDR2 YYREEE come from the germline V gene (reference sequence). The CDR3 length is 15 residues. V lost 4 bases to trimming and J lost 5 bases; unmatched junction nucleotides: 7. The CDR3 region is CASSAVQGATGELFF. CDR3 bases: TGTGCCAGCAGCGCCGTTCAGGGGGCGACCGGGGAGCTGTTTTTT.